This T cell receptor beta chain was recorded in a study of molecular identifiers for immune sequencing clone quantification. Study conclusions and caveats: Beyond 20 RNA copies, clones held over 99% of effector molecules, compared with under 1% in naive cells. Highly expanded clone sizes could be underestimated by identical TCR molecules sharing a barcode.

As regards this clonotype: Its antigen is unknown.

TCRdb reprocessed the PCR reads with MiXCR, giving one entry per CDR3 protein. This sample has about 510,000 distinct CDR3 sequences; about a fifth occur once, and the top ten carry around 0.84%. Trimming took 5 bases from V and 7 from J, leaving 22 bases between them. CDR1 and CDR2 from the germline V gene are SGHVS and FNYEAQ. The CDR3 is 16 residues long. This clonotype was sampled from a human donor in good health. Some libraries in this study had Jurkat cell RNA spiked in. The material sequenced was naive CD8+ T cells from blood, with Jurkat cell RNA spiked in. Subset meaning: FACS-sorted CD8+CD4-CCR7+CD45RA+ naive T cells. V gene TRBV7-6 combines with J gene TRBJ2-3; maybe TRBD2 (7 bases). CDR3 in DNA: TGTGCCAGCAGCCCAGAGGAAGGGGGGGTTGGTAATACGCAGTATTTT. It codes for CASSPEEGGVGNTQYF.